A single sample is the source of the 23 T cell receptor beta chains below, sequenced in a study of T cells in Graves' hyperthyroidism and ophthalmopathy. RNA transcripts served as the template for amplifying TCR beta CDR3 regions. Using the HTBI primer set, a first-round RT-PCR was run on the TCR CDR3. TCRdb re-called the multiplex PCR reads with MiXCR, one entry per CDR3 protein. The repertoire includes hundreds of thousands of distinct CDR3 sequences, 15% to 20% of them detected once, and around 3.5% sits in the top ten. Sequencing input: blood. Receptor source: a woman between 35 and 50 years old with Graves' ophthalmopathy.

The CDR3 spells CASRGTVGETQYF. Written as DNA, the CDR3 is TGTGCCAGCAGGGGGACAGTCGGAGAGACCCAGTACTTC. The rearrangement uses TRBV2 and TRBJ2-5; 7 bases align to TRBD1. Unmatched junction bases numbered 5, after V lost 6 bases and J lost 4 bases. The CDR3 consists of 13 residues. Germline V lookup: CDR1 SNHLY, CDR2 FYNNEI.

This clonotype was recorded many times. The chain joins TRBV2 to TRBJ2-3; D is undetermined. Trimming cost V 8 bases and J 0 bases, with 9 bases left between them. The germline gives CDR1 SNHLY, CDR2 FYNNEI. The CDR3 has 13 amino acids. This CDR3 is CASDGGSTDTQYF. In DNA, the CDR3 is TGTGCCAGCGACGGTGGGAGCACAGATACGCAGTATTTT.

The chain uses TRBV6-1 and TRBJ2-2, with no clear D. CDR3 length equals 15 residues. Germline V lookup: CDR1 MNHNS, CDR2 SASEGT. Trimming removed 1 base at V and 5 bases at J, with 11 bases between. CDR3 bases: TGTGCCAGCAGTGAAGTAAGGACCTCTACCGGGGAGCTGTTTTTT. Translating it yields CASSEVRTSTGELFF.

A few counts support this clonotype. The junction shows a germline mismatch at one end, possibly a read error. The chain employs TRBV28 and TRBJ1-1, with D unclear. CDR1 and CDR2 (germline): MDHEN, SYDVKM. The CDR3 is 13 amino acids. The CDR3 nucleotides read TGTACCAGCAGTCCCCACATGAACACTGAAGCTTTCTTT. It yields the protein CTSSPHMNTEAFF.

This clonotype came up many times. The chain employs TRBV12-3 or TRBV12-4 and TRBJ1-1; 8 bases align to TRBD1. V gave up 6 bases and J gave up 7 bases; unmatched junction bases: 7. The CDR3 has 13 amino acids. The CDR3 region has the DNA TGTGCCAGCAGGCCAGGGGGCTACGATGAAGCTTTCTTT. Amino acid sequence: CASRPGGYDEAFF.

There are many counts of this clonotype. The V call is TRBV28, the J call TRBJ2-3, with unresolved D. The V and J ends lost 1 base and 2 bases respectively, with 4 bases between them. The CDR3 has 13 residues. Per the germline V gene, CDR1 is MDHEN and CDR2 is SYDVKM. CDR3: CASSLSATDTQYF. The CDR3 coding sequence is TGTGCCAGCAGTTTATCCGCCACAGATACGCAGTATTTT. The entire variable domain, with the rest obtained from reference TRBV28 and TRBJ2-3, is as follows: DVKVTQSSRYLVKRTGEKVFLECVQDMDHENMFWYRQDPGLGLRLIYFSYDVKMKEKGDIPEGYSVSREKKERFSLILESASTNQTSMYLCASSLSATDTQYFGPGTRLTVL.

This clonotype showed up many times. The V call is TRBV20-1, the J call TRBJ1-1, with 12 bases identical to TRBD1. This CDR3 is built from 17 residues. J was trimmed by 5 bases and V by 0 bases; bases with no gene match: 10. Germline lookup yields CDR1 DFQATT and CDR2 SNEGSKA (reference sequence). The CDR3 DNA follows: TGCAGTGCTAGAGAGCTAGCGGGACAGGGGGCGCGAACTGAAGCTTTCTTT. Its protein product is CSARELAGQGARTEAFF.

This clonotype was seen many times. The gene calls are TRBV11-2 and TRBJ2-5; possible D gene TRBD1, 5 bases. This CDR3 spans 14 amino acids. Germline CDR1 and CDR2: SGHAT and FQNNGV. V gave up 5 bases and J gave up 5 bases, with 15 bases separating them. The CDR3 nucleotides read TGTGCCAGCAGCCACGGACAACCGGAGGAGACCCAGTACTTC. Protein: CASSHGQPEETQYF. The whole variable domain, remainder taken from reference TRBV11-2 and TRBJ2-5, is EAGVAQSPRYKIIEKRQSVAFWCNPISGHATLYWYQQILGQGPKLLIQFQNNGVVDDSQLPKDRFSAERLKGVDSTLKIQPAKLEDSAVYLCASSHGQPEETQYFGPGTRLLVL.

This clonotype turned up a few times. This chain connects TRBV7-9 to TRBJ1-2; D remains unclear. The germline gives CDR1 SEHNR, CDR2 FQNEAQ (reference sequence). V lost 7 bases to trimming and J lost 1 base, with 10 bases between them. CDR3 length: 13 residues. CDR3 bases: TGTGCCAGCACTCACGTCAGTAACTATGGCTACACCTTC. It encodes CASTHVSNYGYTF.

The chain couples TRBV6-1 to TRBJ2-1; 7 bases fit TRBD1. V shed 4 bases, J shed 2 bases, and the junction held 5 bases outside the gene matches. Germline V CDR1 and CDR2: MNHNS, SASEGT. The CDR3 spans 15 residues. The CDR3, as DNA: TGTGCCAGCAGTGTCGCAGGACAGGCCTACAATGAGCAGTTCTTC. As protein: CASSVAGQAYNEQFF.

The chain carries TRBV6-5 and TRBJ2-7, with TRBD2 identical over 10 bases. Germline CDR1 reads MNHEY; CDR2 reads SVGAGI. V shed 2 bases, J shed 2 bases, and the junction held 9 bases outside the gene matches. This CDR3 region has 17 residues. DNA for the CDR3: TGTGCCAGCAGTTACACCACCGATACTAGCGGGGCCTACGAGCAGTACTTC. As protein: CASSYTTDTSGAYEQYF.

Details on this clonotype: A read error is possible here, since a much larger clone lies one base away. The rearrangement links TRBV12-3 or TRBV12-4 to TRBJ2-7, with unresolved D. The CDR3 spans 14 residues. CDR3 coding DNA: TGTGCCAGCAGTTTAGGTCTGAGGCCCTACGAGCAGTCCTTC. This gives the protein CASSLGLRPYEQSF.

Points on this clonotype: This may stem from a read error, because a much larger clone lies one nucleotide away. This chain uses TRBV5-1 with TRBJ1-1; 8 nucleotides match TRBD1. J gave up 1 base and V 6 bases, and 5 bases lay outside the gene matches. CDR1 and CDR2 (germline): SGHRS, YFSETQ. The CDR3 has 14 amino acids. The CDR3 DNA reads TGCGCCAGCATCCCGGACAGGGCGAACACTGAAGCTTTCTTT. Protein product: CASIPDRANTEAFF.

This clonotype was counted a few times. The genes are TRBV18 and TRBJ2-7, with D possibly matching TRBD1 (6 bases). Per the germline V gene, CDR1 is KGHSH and CDR2 is LQKENI. V lost 1 base to trimming and J lost 7 bases, with 17 bases between them. The CDR3 has 15 residues. CDR3 protein: CASSPLRGGEREQYF. Here the CDR3 DNA reads TGTGCCAGCTCACCACTCAGGGGCGGAGAGAGGGAGCAGTACTTC.

The CDR3 bases are TGTGCCAGCAGTTACGAGGGACAGGGGATTGTTGGCTACACCTTC. Translated, it gives CASSYEGQGIVGYTF. The V and J genes are TRBV6-6 and TRBJ1-2, with TRBD1 matching over 10 bases. The CDR3 has 15 residues. V was clipped by 2 bases and J by 7 bases; unmatched bases: 7. CDR1 and CDR2 from the germline V gene are MNHNY and SVGAGI (reference sequence).

This clonotype was counted at least ten times. The chain couples TRBV6-1 to TRBJ2-3; 11 nucleotides line up with TRBD2. The trim removed 7 bases at V and 1 base at J, leaving 4 bases unmatched. The CDR3 extends over 15 amino acids. CDR1 MNHNS and CDR2 SASEGT come from the germline V gene. The CDR3 protein is CASNIAGGGTDTQYF. The CDR3 region has the DNA TGTGCCAGCAACATAGCGGGAGGGGGCACAGATACGCAGTATTTT.

V is TRBV28 and J is TRBJ2-7, with 8 bases lining up with TRBD2. This CDR3 is built from 12 residues. The V and J ends lost 11 bases and 3 bases, in that order; junction bases with no gene match: 6. Per germline, CDR1 MDHEN and CDR2 SYDVKM. The CDR3 loop reads CACRGTSYEQYF. CDR3 coding DNA: TGTGCCTGCCGCGGGACTAGCTACGAGCAGTACTTC.

The chain carries TRBV19 and TRBJ2-7; D is possibly TRBD2 (5 bases). Trimming cost V 4 bases and J 3 bases, with 16 bases left between them. The CDR3 extends over 15 amino acids. Germline V gene sequence: CDR1 LNHDA, CDR2 SQIVND (reference sequence). CDR3 region: CASSNPSERIYEQYF. DNA for the CDR3: TGTGCCAGTAGTAACCCCTCCGAGCGGATCTACGAGCAGTACTTC.

This clonotype was recorded a few times. The chain recombines TRBV2 with TRBJ2-2; TRBD2 matches at 14 bases. Germline CDR1 and CDR2: SNHLY and FYNNEI. The trim removed 6 bases at V and 7 bases at J, leaving 4 bases unmatched. The CDR3 has 15 residues. In nucleotides, the CDR3 is TGTGCCAGCAGCGAGACTAGCGGGAGGGTCGGGGAGCTGTTTTTT. It encodes CASSETSGRVGELFF.

This chain uses TRBV9 with TRBJ2-1; the match to TRBD2 covers 8 bases. Per germline, CDR1 SGDLS and CDR2 YYNGEE. V lost 3 bases to trimming and J lost 6 bases; unmatched junction nucleotides: 8. The CDR3 has 15 residues. This CDR3 is CASSETGLAANEQFF. The DNA of the CDR3 is TGTGCCAGCAGCGAAACAGGACTAGCAGCCAATGAGCAGTTCTTC.

The V gene is TRBV20-1, the J gene TRBJ2-4; no reliable D call. The CDR3 consists of 13 residues. Germline lookup yields CDR1 DFQATT and CDR2 SNEGSKA (reference sequence). Trimming removed 3 bases from V and 9 bases from J, with 15 bases in between. The CDR3 DNA is TGCAGTGCTAGTATGTCCGCAAAGGCCATTCAGTACTTC. Residues: CSASMSAKAIQYF.

This clonotype turned up a few times. The CDR3 protein is CASSGGYRGGSPLHF. The CDR3 bases are TGTGCCAGCAGTGGCGGGTACCGGGGGGGATCACCCCTCCACTTT. This chain connects TRBV27 to TRBJ1-6, with D possibly being TRBD1 (5 bases). This CDR3 is built from 15 residues. Germline assignment: CDR1 MNHEY and CDR2 SMNVEV (reference sequence). The ends were cut back, 5 bases at V and 10 bases at J, with 18 bases in the middle.

This clonotype has a count of ten or more. This chain links TRBV7-3 with TRBJ1-1; possible D gene TRBD1, 5 bases. The V and J ends lost 3 bases and 6 bases respectively, with 11 bases between them. The CDR3 totals 13 residues. CDR1 and CDR2 (germline): SGHTA, FQGTGA. The CDR3 DNA sequence: TGTGCCAGCAGCTTCTCCGGGACGGCTGAAGCTTTCTTT. Translating gives CASSFSGTAEAFF.